Listed below are T cell receptor beta chains from one sample, sequenced in a study of T cells after yellow fever vaccination. TCRdb itself ran the 5' RACE reads through MiXCR, one entry per CDR3 protein. In the table there are 350,000 to 550,000 distinct CDR3 sequences, over 15% of which are singletons. Specimen: PBMCs, collected before the yellow fever booster vaccination. These TCRs come from a young man who received the YFV17D yellow fever vaccine. The CDR3 runs from the conserved cysteine through the conserved F or W. The order of the fields is V gene, clone size, J gene, D gene, CDR3 DNA, CDR3 protein. The D gene is left open where the match is weak. Some rows mark clone size as missing; the rest say once, few, many or name a class of expanded clone.

>TRBV5-1|-|TRBJ2-6|-
TGCGCCAGCATCAGCGAAGGCGGGACTGGGGCCAACGTCCTGACTTTC
CASISEGGTGANVLTF
>TRBV7-3|-|TRBJ2-1|-
TGTGCCAGCAGCTTCGGGGACAATGAGCAGTTCTTC
CASSFGDNEQFF
>TRBV7-9|few|TRBJ1-2|-
TGTGCCAGCAGCTTGACCGGGAGTTCGGTCTATGGCTACACCTTC
CASSLTGSSVYGYTF
>TRBV7-2|-|TRBJ2-7|TRBD1
TGTGCCAGCAGCTCACAGGGGGCTGGCGAGCAGTACTTC
CASSSQGAGEQYF
>TRBV7-8|-|TRBJ2-1|-
TGTGCCAGCAGCTTAAACCGGGGGCTAGGGGAAGGGCAGTTCTTC
CASSLNRGLGEGQFF
>TRBV20-1|-|TRBJ1-4|-
TGCAGTGCTCAGGCGGGCGAGGGACCTAATGAAAAACTGTTTTTT
CSAQAGEGPNEKLFF
>TRBV6-6|-|TRBJ2-5|TRBD2
TGTGCCAGCAGTTCATCTCTAGCGGGGACCCGGGAGACCCAGTACTTC
CASSSSLAGTRETQYF
>TRBV7-6|-|TRBJ2-1|TRBD1
TGTGCCAGCAGCCGGAATCCACAGGGGAGCTCCTACAATGAGCAGTTCTTC
CASSRNPQGSSYNEQFF
>TRBV5-1|few|TRBJ2-2|-
TGCGCCAGCAGCTTGTATACGGGGCTGAGCACCGGGGAGCTGTTTTTT
CASSLYTGLSTGELFF
>TRBV2|few|TRBJ1-2|-
TGTGCCAGCAGGATAGGGGGTTCCGGCTACACCTTC
CASRIGGSGYTF
>TRBV2|-|TRBJ2-7|TRBD2
TGTGCCAGCAGTGTTAGCGGGGGGACCTACGAGCAGTACTTC
CASSVSGGTYEQYF
>TRBV25-1|few|TRBJ2-7|-
TGTGCCAGCCAAAGGGCAGGGGAGCAGTACTTC
CASQRAGEQYF
>TRBV7-6|few|TRBJ1-1|TRBD1
TGTGCCAGCAGCTTCAGCACAGGGGAGAACACTGAAGCTTTCTTT
CASSFSTGENTEAFF
>TRBV6-5|-|TRBJ1-5|-
TGTGCCAGCAGTTACTCTAGCATCGGTCAGCCCCAGCATTTT
CASSYSSIGQPQHF
>TRBV12-3/TRBV12-4|few|TRBJ2-7|TRBD2
TGTGCCAGCAGTCAACCGTCTAGCGGGGGATACGAGCAGTACTTC
CASSQPSSGGYEQYF
>TRBV18|few|TRBJ1-2|-
TGTGCCAGCTCACCACCCGCAGATAACTATGGCTACACCTTC
CASSPPADNYGYTF
>TRBV11-1|-|TRBJ2-1|-
TGTGCCAGCAGCTCCGGGGGCCGAGATGAGCAGTTCTTC
CASSSGGRDEQFF
>TRBV4-1|-|TRBJ1-1|TRBD1
TGCGCCAGCAGCCCAGGGGACAGGGTGAACACTGAAGCTTTCTTT
CASSPGDRVNTEAFF
>TRBV6-5|few|TRBJ2-7|-
TGTGCCAGCAGTGAAGACGAGCAGTACTTC
CASSEDEQYF
>TRBV4-3|-|TRBJ1-2|-
TGCGCCAGCAGCCAAGATAATCCTCCAGGGTTGGATGGCTACACCTTC
CASSQDNPPGLDGYTF
>TRBV5-1|few|TRBJ2-1|-
TGCGCCAGCAGCTTGGTCCAGAATGAGCAGTTCTTC
CASSLVQNEQFF
>TRBV12-3/TRBV12-4|few|TRBJ2-5|TRBD1
TGTGCCAGCAGTTTCAGGACAGGGGCACAAGAGACCCAGTACTTC
CASSFRTGAQETQYF
>TRBV18|-|TRBJ2-3|TRBD1
TGTGCCAGCTCACCACGCAGGGGGCGCGGCACAGATACGCAGTATTTT
CASSPRRGRGTDTQYF
>TRBV15|-|TRBJ1-3|-
TGTGCCACCAGCAGACTTGGACAAAGCTCTGGAAACACCATATATTTT
CATSRLGQSSGNTIYF
>TRBV7-2|-|TRBJ2-2|TRBD1
TGTGCCAGCAGCGCGACAGGGTCCGGGGAGCTGTTTTTT
CASSATGSGELFF
>TRBV11-2|-|TRBJ2-1|TRBD2
TGTGCCAGCAGACCATGGACTAGCGGGGGGCTACTTTACAATGAGCAGTTCTTC
CASRPWTSGGLLYNEQFF
>TRBV5-8|few|TRBJ2-1|-
TGTGCCAGCAGTCAATACGTGCCAGTATACAATGAGCAGTTCTTC
CASSQYVPVYNEQFF
>TRBV27|-|TRBJ2-3|TRBD1
TGTGCCAGCAGCCCGCTCGACAGGGGGCCAGATACGCAGTATTTT
CASSPLDRGPDTQYF
>TRBV2|once|TRBJ1-1|-
TGTGCCAGCAGGCGGGACTCAGATGAAGCTTTCTTT
CASRRDSDEAFF
>TRBV5-6|-|TRBJ2-7|-
TGTGCCAGCAGCTTGGGACACAACCCCTACGATCAGTACTTC
CASSLGHNPYDQYF
>TRBV29-1|-|TRBJ2-1|-
TGCAGCGCCATCGGACGGGGCCCCCCCCAACGCTCCTACAATGAGCAGTTCTTC
CSAIGRGPPQRSYNEQFF
>TRBV7-6|-|TRBJ2-5|-
TGTGCCAGCAGCTTATTCCTCCCGAGCGAGACCCAGTACTTC
CASSLFLPSETQYF
>TRBV12-3/TRBV12-4|few|TRBJ1-2|TRBD1
TGTGCCAGCAGAGGACAGGAATATGGCTACACCTTC
CASRGQEYGYTF
>TRBV6-1|-|TRBJ1-2|-
TGTGCCAGCAATTATTATGGCTACACCTTC
CASNYYGYTF
>TRBV9|-|TRBJ1-1|-
TGTGCCAGCAGCGTAGACGTGGGTGAATTTCGCACTGAAGCTTTCTTT
CASSVDVGEFRTEAFF
>TRBV20-1|-|TRBJ2-5|TRBD2
TGCAGTGCTCATTACGGACTAGCGGGGGCCGGGGAGACCCAGTACTTC
CSAHYGLAGAGETQYF
>TRBV5-4|many|TRBJ2-3|TRBD1
TGTGCCAGCAGTTCCCCGGACAGGGTGTTAACAGATACGCAGTATTTT
CASSSPDRVLTDTQYF
>TRBV25-1|-|TRBJ1-2|TRBD1
TGTGCCAGCAGTGACGGGACAGGCCTCTCGAACTATGGCTACACCTTC
CASSDGTGLSNYGYTF
>TRBV11-2|-|TRBJ2-3|-
TGTGCCAGCAGCCCCAGGGAGGAAAGCACAGATACGCAGTATTTT
CASSPREESTDTQYF
>TRBV7-9|few|TRBJ2-7|TRBD2
TGTGCCAGCAGCCCGGGACTAGCGGGCGCTTCCTACGAGCAGTACTTC
CASSPGLAGASYEQYF
>TRBV4-3|-|TRBJ2-1|TRBD2
TGCGCCAGCAGCCAAGATGTGGCTAGCGGGGGAGAGAATGAGCAGTTCTTC
CASSQDVASGGENEQFF
>TRBV20-1|few|TRBJ2-3|TRBD1
TGCAGTGCTAAGAGGGGGCCAACCGGGACAGATACGCAGTATTTT
CSAKRGPTGTDTQYF
>TRBV4-1|once|TRBJ1-2|-
TGCGCCAGCAGCCCCCGACAGCCCGCTAACTATGGCTACACCTTC
CASSPRQPANYGYTF
>TRBV18|many|TRBJ1-2|TRBD1
TGTGCCAGCTCATTAAGGACAGGGCCATATGGCTACACCTTC
CASSLRTGPYGYTF
>TRBV7-8|once|TRBJ1-2|TRBD1
TGTGCCAGCAGCTTAGCCGGGACAGGGGGCTTAGGCGGCTACACCTTC
CASSLAGTGGLGGYTF
>TRBV6-1|few|TRBJ2-3|-
TGTGCCAGCAGTGAACGGGCAGGGTGGGATACGCAGTATTTT
CASSERAGWDTQYF
>TRBV20-1|many|TRBJ1-1|-
TGCAGTGAGAGAGAAGCTTTCTTT
CSEREAFF
>TRBV4-1|-|TRBJ2-7|-
TGCGCCAGCAGCCAAGATACTCCCGACCGATACGAGCAGTACTTC
CASSQDTPDRYEQYF
>TRBV5-1|-|TRBJ2-7|TRBD1
TGCGCCAGCAGCCTGGAGGACAGGGGTAACGAGCAGTACTTC
CASSLEDRGNEQYF
>TRBV5-1|-|TRBJ1-1|-
TGCGCCAGCAGCTTATACGGTTCGAACACTGAAGCTTTCTTT
CASSLYGSNTEAFF
>TRBV20-1|few|TRBJ1-3|-
TGCAGTGCTAGAGTAGAGAGGCTGAGCTCTGGAAACACCATATATTTT
CSARVERLSSGNTIYF
>TRBV4-2|-|TRBJ2-1|TRBD2
TGTGCCAGCAGCCAAGCCCGGGGACTACCCGACAATGAGCAGTTCTTC
CASSQARGLPDNEQFF
>TRBV9|once|TRBJ1-4|-
TGTGCCAGCAGCGTAGATTTGGCTCAGGCAAAACTGTTTTTT
CASSVDLAQAKLFF
>TRBV6-5|few|TRBJ1-2|-
TGTGCCAGCAAGCAGAGAGGCTATGGCTACACCTTC
CASKQRGYGYTF
>TRBV5-4|-|TRBJ2-3|-
TGTGCCAGCAGCCGGGATGGGGGAACTAGCACAGATACGCAGTATTTT
CASSRDGGTSTDTQYF
>TRBV23-1|few|TRBJ2-7|TRBD2
TGCGCCAGCAGTCAATCCGAGCGGGAGACCGTCTCCTACGAGCAGTACTTC
CASSQSERETVSYEQYF
>TRBV6-2/TRBV6-3|-|TRBJ1-1|-
TGTGCCTCCCGGGCGGTATTCTCGTCTGAAGCTTTCTTT
CASRAVFSSEAFF